The 16 T cell receptor beta chains below were found in one sample sequenced in a study of blood T cell repertoires in COVID-19. Using immunoSEQ multiplex PCR, the repertoire was profiled, and TCRdb retains in-frame clones only, with some absent. The top ten hold roughly two fifths of the sample, which has 99,000 or so clones, around 86% seen once. Sequenced sample: peripheral blood. The receptors originated from a man older than 75 with acute or convalescent COVID-19.

The chain employs TRBV30 and TRBJ2-3; TRBD2 agrees at 11 bases. Germline loops: CDR1 GTSNPN, CDR2 SVGIG (reference sequence). V dropped 2 bases and J dropped 9; count of bases not matched to a gene: 19. This CDR3 is built from 18 residues. This CDR3 reads CAWSLPSGRFGLGGTQYF. In nucleotides, the CDR3 is TGTGCCTGGAGTTTGCCTAGCGGGAGGTTCGGCTTAGGGGGCACGCAGTATTTT.

The genes are TRBV5-1 and TRBJ2-7, with TRBD1 as a possible D gene (6 bases). In germline, CDR1 is SGHRS, CDR2 YFSETQ. The CDR3 extends over 16 amino acids. V gave up 0 bases and J gave up 5 bases, with 18 bases separating them. Written as DNA, the CDR3 is TGCGCCAGCAGCTTGGCCGTCTACAGGGTTAGCGACGAGCAGTACTTC. Protein: CASSLAVYRVSDEQYF.

The chain combines TRBV6-1 with TRBJ1-4; 9 nucleotides line up with TRBD1. Trimming cost V 9 bases and J 5 bases; bases outside gene matches: 7. Per germline, CDR1 MNHNS and CDR2 SASEGT. CDR3 size: 14 residues. The CDR3, as DNA: TGTGCCAGTGCCCCGGACAGGGGCAATGAAAAACTGTTTTTT. Protein sequence: CASAPDRGNEKLFF.

V usage is TRBV19 and J usage is TRBJ1-5; D might be TRBD1 (6 bases). The CDR3 is 14 amino acids. Trimming cost V 4 bases and J 0 bases, with 7 bases left between them. Germline assignment: CDR1 LNHDA and CDR2 SQIVND (reference sequence). CDR3 nucleotide sequence: TGTGCCAGTAGTAGACAGGATAGCAATCAGCCCCAGCATTTT. Protein sequence: CASSRQDSNQPQHF.

The genes are TRBV7-9 and TRBJ1-4; 11 nucleotides agree with TRBD1. There are 17 residues in the CDR3. Germline V gene lookup returns CDR1 SEHNR and CDR2 FQNEAQ (reference sequence). Trimming cost V 5 bases and J 1 base; bases outside gene matches: 6. The CDR3 loop is CASSQRDRGLTNEKLFF. CDR3 coding DNA: TGTGCCAGCAGCCAACGGGACAGGGGGTTAACTAATGAAAAACTGTTTTTT.

The CDR3 sequence: CASRKSMRQGDGYTF. In DNA form, the CDR3 reads TGTGCCAGCAGGAAAAGTATGCGGCAGGGTGATGGCTACACCTTC. The chain employs TRBV28 and TRBJ1-2; a possible D gene is TRBD1 (5 bases). CDR1 and CDR2 (germline): MDHEN, SYDVKM. Trimming took off 6 bases at V and 6 bases at J, with 20 bases between the two ends. This CDR3 region has 15 residues.

As DNA, the CDR3 is TGCGCCAGCAGCTCTCCAGGGGGCTCGGGCACCGGGGAGCTGTTTTTT. Amino acid sequence: CASSSPGGSGTGELFF. J is TRBJ2-2 and V is TRBV5-1; 8 bases line up with TRBD1. V lost 3 bases and J lost 4; bases outside the gene matches: 8. There are 16 residues in the CDR3. Germline CDR1 is SGHRS and CDR2 is YFSETQ.

This clone has only a few counts. In nucleotides, the CDR3 is TGTGCCAGTAGTATAGCTTTCCCAGGGGTAAGTGGTCAGCCCCAGCATTTT. It specifies CASSIAFPGVSGQPQHF. The V gene is TRBV19, the J gene TRBJ1-5; the D gene is possibly TRBD1 (6 bases). Trimming stripped 1 base from V and 6 bases from J, with 19 bases between. Germline CDR1 LNHDA, CDR2 SQIVND (reference sequence). The CDR3 covers 17 residues. The full variable domain, its missing parts supplied by reference TRBV19 and TRBJ1-5, is DGGITQSPKYLFRKEGQNVTLSCEQNLNHDAMYWYRQDPGQGLRLIYYSQIVNDFQKGDIAEGYSVSREKKESFPLTVTSAQKNPTAFYLCASSIAFPGVSGQPQHFGDGTRLSIL.

The J gene is TRBJ2-2, the V gene TRBV19; perhaps TRBD1 as D (8 bases). The V gene's germline CDR1 is LNHDA and CDR2 SQIVND (reference sequence). The V gene lost 10 bases and the J gene lost 0 bases, with 15 bases spanning the gap. The CDR3 is 15 amino acids. In DNA, the CDR3 is TGTGCCACTAAGCGGGACAGGCCGAACACCGGGGAGCTGTTTTTT. Protein product: CATKRDRPNTGELFF.

The chain couples TRBV6-5 to TRBJ2-7; a possible D gene is TRBD1 (6 bases). The CDR3 has 15 amino acids. The V end was cut by 2 bases, the J end by 2 bases, with 13 bases between. Germline CDR1 reads MNHEY; CDR2 reads SVGAGI. In nucleotides, the CDR3 is TGTGCCAGCAGTTACGGCAGGGGCCTCGCCTACGAGCAGTACTTC. Protein sequence: CASSYGRGLAYEQYF.

The V and J genes are TRBV30 and TRBJ1-1; D unresolved. Germline CDR1 reads GTSNPN; CDR2 reads SVGIG (reference sequence). V dropped 2 bases and J dropped 3 bases, with 13 bases sitting between them. The CDR3 is 14 residues long. The CDR3: CAWSPDVEYTEAFF. In nucleotides, the CDR3 is TGTGCCTGGAGTCCAGACGTGGAGTACACTGAAGCTTTCTTT.

A few counts support this clone. The V and J genes are TRBV6-2 or TRBV6-3 and TRBJ2-1; 9 nucleotides match TRBD2. V was pared by 6 bases and J by 7 bases, with 10 bases of the junction left unmatched. This CDR3 is 15 amino acids long. The germline V gene has CDR1 MNHEY and CDR2 SVGEGT. CDR3 in amino acids: CASSPTSGGGNEQFF. The CDR3 DNA reads as TGTGCCAGCAGCCCGACTAGCGGAGGGGGGAATGAGCAGTTCTTC.

The chain carries TRBV12-3 or TRBV12-4 and TRBJ2-7; D gene ambiguous. This CDR3 is 11 amino acids long. V gave up 5 bases and J gave up 7 bases, with 9 bases separating them. For the CDR3, the DNA is TGTGCCAGCAGTCCCTCAGTGGAGCAGTACTTC. This translates into CASSPSVEQYF.

Here the CDR3 reads CASSPRAGGPNEKLFF. The CDR3 region has the DNA TGTGCCAGCTCACCACGGGCAGGGGGGCCTAATGAAAAACTGTTTTTT. The V call is TRBV18, the J call TRBJ1-4; 7 bases are a match to TRBD1. This CDR3 contains 16 residues. V was pared by 1 base and J by 3 bases, with 5 bases of the junction left unmatched. Looked up from germline, CDR1 is KGHSH and CDR2 is LQKENI.

The chain uses TRBV28 and TRBJ2-1, with a possible D match to TRBD2 (6 bases). The CDR3 is 14 residues long. With 3 bases removed from V and 4 bases from J, the gap between germline ends came to 10 bases. Germline V gives CDR1 MDHEN, CDR2 SYDVKM. CDR3 in amino acids: CASSFGGVYNEQFF. CDR3 in DNA: TGTGCCAGCAGTTTCGGGGGAGTATACAATGAGCAGTTCTTC.

The chain recombines TRBV29-1 with TRBJ2-5; D might be TRBD1 (5 bases). V lost 0 bases, J lost 2 bases, and 10 bases lay in between. Germline V gene data show CDR1 as SQVTM and CDR2 as ANQGSEA. This CDR3 is 14 amino acids long. CDR3 region: CSVEDQGYQETQYF. The CDR3 nucleotides read TGCAGCGTTGAAGATCAGGGATATCAAGAGACCCAGTACTTC.